A single TCR beta chain is shown here with its context. These data originate in a study of blood T cell repertoires in COVID-19. The CDR3 is 16 amino acids. The ends were cut back, 7 bases at V and 0 bases at J, with 16 bases in the middle. Germline CDR1 and CDR2: MDHEN and SYDVKM. Assay: immunoSEQ multiplex PCR; the TCRdb copy retains only in-frame clones and omits some. The sample shows 190,000 or so clones, roughly 80% of them seen only once. The TCR comes from a man aged 45-65 years who had recovered from COVID-19. The specimen was peripheral blood. The V and J genes are TRBV28 and TRBJ1-5; TRBD1 is a possible D gene (5 bases). This CDR3 is CASTRGGSNSNQPQHF. For the CDR3, the DNA is TGTGCCAGCACGAGGGGAGGGAGTAATAGCAATCAGCCCCAGCATTTT.